The clone carrying this T cell receptor (beta chain) was recorded once. Its antigen is as yet unknown. The junction differs from germline at one of its ends, possibly a read error. The sample originates from a study of cytomegalovirus exposure and HLA in healthy donors. Study-wide findings and caveats: The classifier was said to identify cytomegalovirus status with high specificity and sensitivity. A cluster of highly shared sequence variants was likely a sequencing artifact. In a later analysis, most CMV-associated TCR beta chains appeared HLA-restricted.

The PCR employed 60 Vbeta primers together with 13 Jbeta primers. The table came from immunoSEQ multiplex PCR; TCRdb's copy has only in-frame clones and leaves some out. This table holds 120,000 or so clones, approximately 71% found once. This CDR3 comprises 17 residues. Germline V CDR1 and CDR2: SEHNR, FQNEAQ (reference sequence). Material: PBMCs. This TCR derives from a woman between 45 and 60 years old in good health and CMV-seronegative. The rearrangement links TRBV7-9 to TRBJ1-4; TRBD1 matches 9 bases. The CDR3 nucleotides read TGTTCCAGCAGCCCCGGGACAGGGATTCCTATAAATGAAAAACTGTTTTTT. It encodes CSSSPGTGIPINEKLFF.